A selection of T cell receptor beta chains follows, all from one sample in a study of cytomegalovirus exposure and HLA in healthy donors. Some clones are missing from TCRdb's copy, which holds only in-frame ones; the method was immunoSEQ multiplex PCR. The sample shows 100,000 or so clones, about 81% of them seen only once. Specimen: PBMCs. These TCRs come from a man younger than 35 in good health and CMV-seronegative. Both conserved end residues are part of each CDR3. Each record gives: J gene, V gene, D gene, clone size, CDR3 DNA, CDR3 protein. The D gene is left open where the match is weak. The size of a clone is reported for some rows only, either as once, few or many, or as a class for expanded clones.

>TRBJ1-4|TRBV6-6|TRBD1|-
TGTGCCAGCAGTCGGACAGGGTTTGAAGAAAAACTGTTTTTT
CASSRTGFEEKLFF
>TRBJ1-3|TRBV7-6|-|-
TGTGCCAGCAGCTCGAGGACAGCGATTGGAAACACCATATATTTT
CASSSRTAIGNTIYF
>TRBJ1-5|TRBV4-1|TRBD1|-
TGCGCCAGCAGCCAAGATTTGAGACAGGGATCGCCCCAGCATTTT
CASSQDLRQGSPQHF
>TRBJ1-3|TRBV14|-|-
TGTGCCAGCAGCCAAGAGTCGGGCATATATTTT
CASSQESGIYF
>TRBJ1-2|TRBV10-3|TRBD1|-
TGTGCCATCAACCGGGACAGCTATTATGGCTACACCTTC
CAINRDSYYGYTF
>TRBJ2-5|TRBV9|TRBD2|-
TGTGCCAGCAGCCATGGGACTAGCGGGGGAACGAGCGAAGAGACCCAGTACTTC
CASSHGTSGGTSEETQYF
>TRBJ1-5|TRBV5-1|-|-
TGCGCCAGCAGACATAATCTGGGGAGTCAGCCCCAGCATTTT
CASRHNLGSQPQHF
>TRBJ2-2|TRBV19|-|-
TGTGCCAGTCGGGAGTTGAGCACCGGGGAGCTGTTTTTT
CASRELSTGELFF
>TRBJ1-1|TRBV10-1|-|-
TGCGCCAGCAGCCCGACAGGCGATAACACTGAAGCTTTCTTT
CASSPTGDNTEAFF
>TRBJ1-2|TRBV30|-|-
TGTGCCTGGAGTGTAGGGGCTAACTATGGCTACACCTTC
CAWSVGANYGYTF
>TRBJ1-1|TRBV7-9|-|once
TGTGCCAGCAGCTTAGCCTACACTGAAGCTTTCTTT
CASSLAYTEAFF
>TRBJ2-1|TRBV6-5|-|-
TGTGCCAGCATTCCTACCCTAGCAGCTGCCAATGAGCAGTTCTTC
CASIPTLAAANEQFF
>TRBJ2-2|TRBV9|TRBD2|-
TGTGCCAGCAGCGTAGCGACTAGCGTCTTAACCGGGACCGGGGAGCTGTTTTTT
CASSVATSVLTGTGELFF
>TRBJ1-3|TRBV28|-|-
TGTGCCAGCAGTTTGAGTAAGCGGAGCTCTGGAAACACCATATATTTT
CASSLSKRSSGNTIYF
>TRBJ2-7|TRBV11-2|-|-
TGTGCCAGCAGCCAAGAGGGACTGCGGGCCTACGAGCAGTACTTC
CASSQEGLRAYEQYF
>TRBJ2-7|TRBV5-4|-|-
TGTGCCAGCAGCCCCGGGCGGGCTGATAGATACGAGCAGTACTTC
CASSPGRADRYEQYF
>TRBJ1-1|TRBV14|-|-
TGTGCCAGCAGCCCCCTGTCAGGGAACACTGAAGCTTTCTTT
CASSPLSGNTEAFF
>TRBJ2-5|TRBV2|TRBD2|-
TGTGCCAGCAGTGAAGCAGGGAGGGCAGGGAGGGAGACCCAGTACTTC
CASSEAGRAGRETQYF
>TRBJ1-1|TRBV11-2|-|-
TGTGCCAGCAGCTTTCTAGGGGGAACAGCTTTCTTT
CASSFLGGTAFF